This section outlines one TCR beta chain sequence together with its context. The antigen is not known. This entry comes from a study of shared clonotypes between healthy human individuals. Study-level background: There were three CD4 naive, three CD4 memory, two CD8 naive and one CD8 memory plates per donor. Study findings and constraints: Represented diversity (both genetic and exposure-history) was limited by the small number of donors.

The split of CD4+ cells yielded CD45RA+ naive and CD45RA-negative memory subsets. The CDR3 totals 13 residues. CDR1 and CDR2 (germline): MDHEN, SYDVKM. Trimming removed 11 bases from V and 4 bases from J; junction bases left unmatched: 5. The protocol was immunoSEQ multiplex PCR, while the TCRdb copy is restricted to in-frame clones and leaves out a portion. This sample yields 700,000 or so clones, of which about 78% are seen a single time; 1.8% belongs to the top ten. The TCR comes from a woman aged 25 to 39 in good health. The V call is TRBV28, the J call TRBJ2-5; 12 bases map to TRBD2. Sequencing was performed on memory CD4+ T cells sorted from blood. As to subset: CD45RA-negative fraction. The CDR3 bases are TGTGCCGCAACGGGACTAGCGGGAGAGACCCAGTACTTC. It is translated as CAATGLAGETQYF.